The following is a T cell receptor (beta chain) sequence with its context. What it binds is unknown. Additional DNA sequences in this sample encode the identical CDR3. These data are taken from a study of shared clonotypes between healthy human individuals. The study, taken as a whole, reports: Memory subsets generally showed lower estimated richness than naive subsets.

The ends were cut back, 0 bases at V and 5 bases at J, with 4 bases in the middle. Germline CDR1 reads MNHEY; CDR2 reads SVGAGI. The length of the CDR3 is 12 residues. TCRdb's copy holds only in-frame clones and misses some; the assay was immunoSEQ multiplex PCR. The sample holds about 2.3 million clones, about 90% seen once. This sequence was found in a man aged 18-30 years in good health. Some clones in this sample may be carry-over from other donors' samples. The V and J genes are TRBV6-5 and TRBJ1-2; unclear D gene. Sequencing was done on a sample of naive CD4+ T cells from PBMCs. The subset here: CD45RA+ positively selected. This chain's CDR3 is CASSYSGYGYTF. CDR3 in DNA: TGTGCCAGCAGTTACTCTGGGTATGGCTACACCTTC.